The 22 T cell receptor beta chains below were found in one sample sequenced in a study of early stage breast cancer tumors. Using immunoSEQ multiplex PCR, the repertoire was profiled, and TCRdb retains in-frame clones only, with some absent. Here the sample spans several thousand clones, approximately 65% being singletons. The sequenced material came from breast tumor tissue. The source is a person aged 65-85 years with breast cancer.

The chain has TRBV5-5 and TRBJ2-3; 8 bases agree with TRBD1. The CDR3 contains 15 residues. From germline, CDR1 is SGHKS and CDR2 YYEKEE (reference sequence). Trimming at V came to 1 base and at J to 1 base, leaving 2 bases not matched to a gene. This CDR3 reads CASSLTGGRTDTQYF. The DNA for the CDR3 is TGTGCCAGCAGCTTGACAGGGGGACGCACAGATACGCAGTATTTT.

By sample share, this clone is medium-sized. V and J are TRBV9 and TRBJ2-3; possibly TRBD2 for D (6 bases). CDR1 SGDLS and CDR2 YYNGEE come from the germline V gene. CDR3 length: 11 residues. Trimming stripped 5 bases from V and 6 bases from J, with 7 bases between. CDR3 sequence (DNA): TGTGCCAGCAGACGGGGGGATACGCAGTATTTT. It encodes CASRRGDTQYF.

The chain combines TRBV27 with TRBJ2-7; D perhaps matches TRBD2 (5 bases). Looked up from germline, CDR1 is MNHEY and CDR2 is SMNVEV (reference sequence). Trimming cost V 0 bases and J 6 bases, with 15 bases left between them. The CDR3 runs 15 residues. The CDR3 loop reads CASSLSGPGFSEQYF. DNA for the CDR3: TGTGCCAGCAGTTTATCGGGCCCGGGGTTTAGCGAGCAGTACTTC.

This rearrangement joins TRBV6-5 to TRBJ2-7, with D possibly matching TRBD2 (5 bases). V lost 4 bases to trimming and J lost 7 bases, with 8 bases between them. Germline V gene sequence: CDR1 MNHEY, CDR2 SVGAGI. This CDR3 comprises 11 residues. The DNA for the CDR3 is TGTGCCAGCAGTTCAAGGGAGGAGCAGTACTTC. This sequence encodes CASSSREEQYF.

This clone has a handful of counts. V usage is TRBV7-9 and J usage is TRBJ2-1; D is possibly TRBD1 (6 bases). V was cut by 7 bases and J by 0 bases, with 13 bases left in between. Looked up from germline, CDR1 is SEHNR and CDR2 is FQNEAQ (reference sequence). The CDR3 is made up of 15 amino acids. CDR3 sequence: CASTYTRGSYNEQFF. CDR3 nucleotide sequence: TGTGCCAGCACCTACACCAGGGGCTCCTACAATGAGCAGTTCTTC. Combining the CDR3 with reference TRBV7-9 and TRBJ2-1 gives the whole variable domain DTGVSQNPRHKITKRGQNVTFRCDPISEHNRLYWYRQTLGQGPEFLTYFQNEAQLEKSRLLSDRFSAERPKGSFSTLEIQRTEQGDSAMYLCASTYTRGSYNEQFFGPGTRLTVL.

This clone was observed a handful of times. The chain uses TRBV28 and TRBJ1-6; D is perhaps TRBD1 (6 bases). The germline V gene has CDR1 MDHEN and CDR2 SYDVKM. The CDR3 totals 17 residues. The ends were cut back, 11 bases at V and 0 bases at J, with 20 bases in the middle. The CDR3 reads CAAYASDRSSYNSPLHF. The DNA for the CDR3 is TGTGCCGCATACGCCTCCGACAGGAGCTCCTATAATTCACCCCTCCACTTT.

This clone has only a few counts. The rearrangement uses TRBV2 and TRBJ2-1; perhaps TRBD2 as D (6 bases). Looked up from germline, CDR1 is SNHLY and CDR2 is FYNNEI. This CDR3 comprises 14 residues. Trimming removed 3 bases at V and 4 bases at J, with 10 bases between. CDR3 loop: CASSEAGRYNEQFF. CDR3 DNA sequence: TGTGCCAGCAGTGAGGCGGGGCGTTACAATGAGCAGTTCTTC.

This clone turned up a few times. The chain carries TRBV12-5 and TRBJ2-5, with 7 nucleotides matching TRBD2. The CDR3 runs to 14 residues. Germline V gives CDR1 LGHNT, CDR2 FRNRAP. After removal of 6 bases from V and 5 bases from J, the junction contained 9 bases not matched to a gene. The CDR3 spells CASGHRRERETQYF. CDR3 nucleotide sequence: TGTGCTAGTGGCCACCGGCGGGAGCGGGAGACCCAGTACTTC.

This clone turned up a few times. The chain links TRBV6-5 to TRBJ2-1, with 12 bases identical to TRBD2. CDR3 length: 16 amino acids. The trim removed 3 bases at V and 5 bases at J, leaving 5 bases unmatched. Germline assignment: CDR1 MNHEY and CDR2 SVGAGI. The DNA of the CDR3 is TGTGCCAGCAGTTATAGGACTAGCGGGAACAACAATGAGCAGTTCTTC. Translating it yields CASSYRTSGNNNEQFF.

The J gene is TRBJ2-2, the V gene TRBV5-6; 8 nucleotides line up with TRBD1. The CDR3 consists of 14 residues. V gave up 2 bases and J gave up 6 bases; unmatched junction bases: 3. Germline V gene data show CDR1 as SGHDT and CDR2 as YYEEEE. CDR3 nucleotides: TGTGCCAGCAGCTTCAACAGGGGGGCCGGGGAGCTGTTTTTT. Protein: CASSFNRGAGELFF.

Comments on this clone: This may be a read error: a much more frequent sequence differs by one nucleotide. CDR3 in amino acids: CASSLGLAQSTDTQYF. DNA for the CDR3: TGCGCCAGCAGCCTGGGACTAGCGCAGAGCACAGATACGCAGTATTTT. V gene TRBV4-1 combines with J gene TRBJ2-3; 10 nucleotides align to TRBD2. CDR1 and CDR2 from the germline V gene are MGHRA and YSYEKL. J gave up 0 bases and V 4 bases, and 4 bases lay outside the gene matches. This CDR3 spans 16 amino acids.

This chain connects TRBV6-1 to TRBJ1-6, with TRBD1 as a possible D gene (6 bases). V shed 4 bases and J shed 6 bases, with 16 bases lying between them. Germline loops: CDR1 MNHNS, CDR2 SASEGT. The CDR3 sequence is 16 residues long. CDR3: CASSVGVSGVNSPLHF. The CDR3 DNA reads as TGTGCCAGCAGTGTTGGCGTGTCAGGGGTTAATTCACCCCTCCACTTT.

The chain recombines TRBV7-9 with TRBJ2-3; no clear D. V shed 0 bases and J shed 3 bases, with 7 bases lying between them. This CDR3 contains 14 residues. Germline V gene sequence: CDR1 SEHNR, CDR2 FQNEAQ (reference sequence). The CDR3 loop reads CASSLAELTDTQYF. The CDR3 nucleotides read TGTGCCAGCAGCTTAGCGGAGTTGACAGATACGCAGTATTTT.

This rearrangement joins TRBV27 to TRBJ2-1; D gene uncertain. The CDR3 covers 12 residues. CDR1 is MNHEY, CDR2 SMNVEV, per germline (reference sequence). V dropped 6 bases and J dropped 0 bases, with 3 bases sitting between them. In DNA, the CDR3 is TGTGCCAGCAGCGGCTCCTACAATGAGCAGTTCTTC. Translation gives CASSGSYNEQFF.

This sequence joins TRBV5-1 and TRBJ1-1; D gene unclear. CDR3 length: 15 residues. Germline loops: CDR1 SGHRS, CDR2 YFSETQ. V was clipped by 0 bases and J by 1 base, with 10 bases between them. The CDR3 nucleotides read TGCGCCAGCAGCTTGGCCGGTCGCCAGAACACTGAAGCTTTCTTT. It translates to CASSLAGRQNTEAFF.

This chain joins TRBV27 and TRBJ2-1; TRBD2 aligns across 10 bases. Germline V gene lookup returns CDR1 MNHEY and CDR2 SMNVEV (reference sequence). The CDR3 covers 14 residues. The J segment lost 10 bases and the V segment lost 5 bases, leaving 8 bases of the junction unmatched. CDR3 region: CASSPWGSGGEQFF. The CDR3 region has the DNA TGTGCCAGCAGTCCCTGGGGTAGCGGGGGGGAGCAGTTCTTC.

This clone was picked up a small number of times. V and J are TRBV5-1 and TRBJ1-1, with D possibly TRBD1 on 5 matching bases. Germline CDR1 is SGHRS and CDR2 is YFSETQ. This CDR3 is 14 amino acids long. The V end lost 1 base, the J end lost 0 bases, and 7 bases lay between the germline ends. Written as DNA, the CDR3 is TGCGCCAGCAGCTTGCTAGGGGTGAACACTGAAGCTTTCTTT. Protein sequence: CASSLLGVNTEAFF.

This clone was seen a few times. J is TRBJ2-2 and V is TRBV6-4; 7 positions agree with TRBD2. V gave up 5 bases and J gave up 5 bases; unmatched junction bases: 2. CDR1 is MRHNA and CDR2 is SNTAGT in the germline V gene. The CDR3 is 13 residues long. The CDR3 reads CASSSGVTGELFF. Written as DNA, the CDR3 is TGTGCCAGCAGTAGCGGGGTTACCGGGGAGCTGTTTTTT.

CDR3 amino acids: CASSSGGQGEYTIYF. The CDR3 DNA reads as TGTGCCAGCAGCTCCGGGGGACAGGGGGAGTACACCATATATTTT. The rearrangement uses TRBV7-9 and TRBJ1-3; TRBD1 aligns across 11 bases. The CDR3 sequence is 15 residues long. Germline V gene sequence: CDR1 SEHNR, CDR2 FQNEAQ (reference sequence). The V segment lost 4 bases and the J segment 8 bases; nucleotides outside the gene matches: 7.

This clone was picked up a small number of times. The V and J genes are TRBV6-1 and TRBJ1-4; the D gene is possibly TRBD1 (6 bases). The CDR3 loop spans 13 amino acids. The germline CDR1 and CDR2 sequences are MNHNS and SASEGT. V was cut by 10 bases and J by 7 bases, with 16 bases left in between. The chain's CDR3 is CATETGSSEKLFF. The CDR3 DNA sequence: TGTGCCACAGAGACAGGCTCTAGTGAAAAACTGTTTTTT.

This clone was seen more than once but under ten times. The DNA of the CDR3 is TGTGCCAGCAGCCCGACAGGGCGATCACCCCTCCACTTT. This codes for CASSPTGRSPLHF. This rearrangement joins TRBV7-2 to TRBJ1-6, with 7 positions matching TRBD1. Per the germline V gene, CDR1 is SGHTA and CDR2 is FQGNSA. Losses at the gene ends were 5 bases for V and 10 bases for J; bases not matched to a gene: 5. This CDR3 has 13 residues.

The V call is TRBV7-6, the J call TRBJ2-3; 11 bases agree with TRBD2. This CDR3 region has 15 residues. Germline V gives CDR1 SGHVS, CDR2 FNYEAQ. V shed 5 bases, J shed 2 bases, and the junction held 3 bases outside the gene matches. The CDR3 sequence is CASSLSGGATDTQYF. The CDR3 DNA follows: TGTGCCAGCAGCCTTAGCGGGGGGGCCACAGATACGCAGTATTTT. The whole variable domain, remainder taken from reference TRBV7-6 and TRBJ2-3, is GAGVSQSPRYKVTKRGQDVALRCDPISGHVSLYWYRQALGQGPEFLTYFNYEAQQDKSGLPNDRFSAERPEGSISTLTIQRTEQRDSAMYRCASSLSGGATDTQYFGPGTRLTVL.